Listed below are T cell receptor beta chains from one sample, sequenced in a study of shared clonotypes between healthy human individuals. Libraries were prepared by immunoSEQ multiplex PCR; TCRdb keeps only in-frame clonotypes and omits some of them. The repertoire includes roughly 2.1 million clones, about 93% of them detected once, and 1.7% sits in the top ten. The sample taken for sequencing was naive CD8+ T cells from PBMCs. The receptors shown here come from a man younger than 35 in good health. Some clones in this sample may be carry-over from other donors' samples. Each CDR3 is given with its conserved first and last residue. The D gene is left open where the match is weak. Clone size is given for some rows only: seen once, a few or many times, or a class if the clone is expanded.

V gene	clone size	J gene	D gene	CDR3 protein	CDR3 DNA
TRBV5-6	-	TRBJ1-3	-	CASSAGGNTIYF	TGTGCCAGCAGCGCAGGTGGAAACACCATATATTTT
TRBV11-2	-	TRBJ2-1	-	CASSLSSDISYNEQFF	TGTGCCAGCAGCTTAAGCAGCGATATCTCCTACAATGAGCAGTTCTTC
TRBV11-3	-	TRBJ2-2	TRBD1	CASSPRGLAGELFF	TGTGCCAGCAGCCCCAGGGGGCTGGCCGGGGAGCTGTTTTTT
TRBV7-9	-	TRBJ1-5	-	CASSLGAPNSNQPQHF	TGTGCCAGCAGCTTAGGCGCGCCTAATAGCAATCAGCCCCAGCATTTT
TRBV4-1	few	TRBJ1-5	-	CASSQDRAPGQPQHF	TGCGCCAGCAGCCAAGACAGGGCCCCGGGACAGCCCCAGCATTTT
TRBV7-9	-	TRBJ1-3	-	CASSLILGSGNTIYF	TGTGCCAGCAGCTTAATCTTGGGCTCTGGAAACACCATATATTTT
TRBV18	-	TRBJ2-5	-	CASSPERDQETQYF	TGTGCCAGCTCACCTGAAAGGGACCAAGAGACCCAGTACTTC
TRBV4-3	-	TRBJ1-2	TRBD1	CASSQGQGASGTF	TGCGCCAGCAGCCAAGGTCAGGGGGCTTCAGGCACCTTC
TRBV27	-	TRBJ2-1	-	CASPRRTWGNEQFF	TGTGCCAGTCCCAGGCGCACATGGGGCAATGAGCAGTTCTTC
TRBV14	-	TRBJ2-3	-	CASSPVDLSYADTQYF	TGTGCCAGCAGCCCAGTGGACCTCTCGTATGCGGATACGCAGTATTTT
TRBV21-1	-	TRBJ2-7	-	CASNPGTGGSRVGRERPYEQYF	TGTGCCAGCAACCCCGGGACAGGGGGCTCTCGGGTTGGGCGGGAGCGTCCCTACGAGCAGTACTTC
TRBV4-2	-	TRBJ2-7	-	CASSQAGRNYEQYF	TGTGCCAGCAGCCAAGCGGGACGGAACTACGAGCAGTACTTC
TRBV19	-	TRBJ2-1	TRBD2	CASKGLAGSLGNEQFF	TGTGCCAGTAAAGGACTAGCGGGATCACTGGGGAATGAGCAGTTCTTC
TRBV29-1	-	TRBJ2-1	TRBD2	CSVVAGGYNEQFF	TGCAGCGTCGTAGCGGGAGGGTACAATGAGCAGTTCTTC
TRBV5-8	-	TRBJ2-2	-	CASSLLGTGELFF	TGTGCCAGCAGCTTGTTAGGGACCGGGGAGCTGTTTTTT